The 27 T cell receptor beta chains in this list originate from one sample, sequenced in a study of T cells after posttransplantation cyclophosphamide (dated by TCRdb to the mid-2010s). Receptors were amplified or captured by the immunoSEQ multiplex PCR assay. Not all clones reach the TCRdb copy of this immuneACCESS table, which keeps in-frame sequences only. Checked studies attribute under half of the gap to unresolved V genes and leave the rest unexplained. Within this sample are some 52,000 clones, with about 86% of them counted one time only. In total, the top ten clones hold about 2.6% of the sample. Specimen: PBMCs. The source is a young man with a blood cancer, CMV-positive, and with a related stem cell donor.

The chain joins TRBV5-6 to TRBJ2-7, with a possible D match to TRBD1 (6 bases). Looked up from germline, CDR1 is SGHDT and CDR2 is YYEEEE. The V and J ends lost 4 bases and 6 bases respectively, with 26 bases between them. The CDR3 contains 17 residues. The CDR3 DNA reads as TGTGCCAGCAGCCCTAGGGGGACGCGGGCTAGATCGCCCGAGCAGTACTTC. It specifies CASSPRGTRARSPEQYF. Based on the CDR3 plus reference TRBV5-6 and TRBJ2-7, the full variable domain is DAGVTQSPTHLIKTRGQQVTLRCSPKSGHDTVSWYQQALGQGPQFIFQYYEEEERQRGNFPDRFSGHQFPNYSSELNVNALLLGDSALYLCASSPRGTRARSPEQYFGPGTRLTVT.

Notes on this clone: The identical CDR3 is also encoded by other nucleotide sequences in the sample. The rearrangement joins TRBV7-2 to TRBJ1-5; weak D call: TRBD1 (6 bases). From germline, CDR1 is SGHTA and CDR2 FQGNSA. V shed 5 bases and J shed 7 bases, with 12 bases lying between them. This CDR3 region has 13 residues. DNA of the CDR3: TGTGCCAGCAGCCTAGGGGGGGGCCAGCCCCAGCATTTT. Translated: CASSLGGGQPQHF. Full variable domain (missing parts from reference TRBV7-2 and TRBJ1-5): GAGVSQSPSNKVTEKGKDVELRCDPISGHTALYWYRQSLGQGLEFLIYFQGNSAPDKSGLPSDRFSAERTGGSVSTLTIQRTQQEDSAVYLCASSLGGGQPQHFGDGTRLSIL.

The chain joins TRBV7-2 to TRBJ1-5, with D unresolved. V gave up 3 bases and J gave up 7 bases, with 7 bases separating them. Germline V gene sequence: CDR1 SGHTA, CDR2 FQGNSA. The CDR3 runs to 12 residues. This CDR3 reads CASSFGGQPQHF. CDR3 nucleotides: TGTGCCAGCAGCTTTGGTGGCCAGCCCCAGCATTTT.

This clone came up once. The chain employs TRBV7-9 and TRBJ2-1, with TRBD1 matching over 11 bases. The CDR3 length is 14 residues. J gave up 8 bases and V 4 bases, and 4 bases lay outside the gene matches. Germline CDR1 SEHNR, CDR2 FQNEAQ (reference sequence). The CDR3 nucleotides read TGTGCCAGCAGCTGGACAGGGGGCATGGATGAGCAGTTCTTC. Translation gives CASSWTGGMDEQFF. The entire variable domain, with the rest obtained from reference TRBV7-9 and TRBJ2-1, is as follows: DTGVSQNPRHKITKRGQNVTFRCDPISEHNRLYWYRQTLGQGPEFLTYFQNEAQLEKSRLLSDRFSAERPKGSFSTLEIQRTEQGDSAMYLCASSWTGGMDEQFFGPGTRLTVL.

The chain's CDR3 is CASSKKGPVGGGETQYF. CDR3 DNA sequence: TGTGCCAGCAGCAAAAAGGGACCGGTGGGGGGTGGAGAGACCCAGTACTTC. The chain has TRBV21-1 and TRBJ2-5; TRBD2, the table's D call, lacks a check against the DNA. TRBV21-1 is deemed a pseudogene. This CDR3 contains 17 residues.

The CDR3 DNA sequence: TGTGCCAGCAGCCGTGACAGGGTTTGGAATGGCTACACCTTC. It yields the protein CASSRDRVWNGYTF. The rearrangement joins TRBV7-9 to TRBJ1-2; the match to TRBD1 covers 7 bases. The junction had 9 bases not matched to a gene; V was cut back by 5 bases and J by 6 bases. The CDR3 covers 14 residues. Per the germline V gene, CDR1 is SEHNR and CDR2 is FQNEAQ (reference sequence).

The chain combines TRBV5-8 with TRBJ2-7; TRBD1 is a possible D gene (6 bases). The CDR3 consists of 12 residues. V was pared by 3 bases and J by 4 bases, with 8 bases between. Germline V CDR1 and CDR2: SGHTS, YDEGEE. CDR3 sequence (DNA): TGTGCCAGCAGCTGGACAGCTTACGAGCAGTACTTC. Translation gives CASSWTAYEQYF.

The genes are TRBV10-3 and TRBJ2-1, with 9 positions matching TRBD1. The germline gives CDR1 ENHRY, CDR2 SYGVKD. The CDR3 is 14 amino acids. Trimming at V came to 6 bases and at J to 8 bases, leaving 8 bases not matched to a gene. The CDR3 DNA follows: TGTGCCATCAGCGACAGGGGGGCGTCGGATGAGCAGTTCTTC. Translating it yields CAISDRGASDEQFF.

CDR3 region: CASSRGQGYEQYF. Here the CDR3 DNA reads TGTGCCAGCAGCCGCGGACAGGGATACGAGCAGTACTTC. V and J are TRBV11-2 and TRBJ2-7, with 8 bases that match TRBD1. CDR1 and CDR2 (germline): SGHAT, FQNNGV. V was pared by 5 bases and J by 4 bases, with 4 bases of the junction left unmatched. This CDR3 has 13 amino acids.

This chain uses TRBV28 with TRBJ1-4, with TRBD1 matching over 8 bases. The CDR3 consists of 16 residues. The J segment lost 3 bases and the V segment lost 5 bases, leaving 8 bases of the junction unmatched. CDR1 MDHEN and CDR2 SYDVKM come from the germline V gene. The CDR3 loop is CASSNTGGLANEKLFF. The CDR3 DNA sequence: TGTGCCAGCAGTAACACAGGGGGATTGGCTAATGAAAAACTGTTTTTT.

The J gene is TRBJ1-2, the V gene TRBV6-6; no clear D gene. The CDR3 is 15 residues long. The germline CDR1 and CDR2 sequences are MNHNY and SVGAGI (reference sequence). Trimming shortened V by 6 bases and J by 5 bases, and 19 bases separated the two germline ends. CDR3 region: CASRVREMGSYGYTF. For the CDR3, the DNA is TGTGCCAGCAGGGTCCGGGAAATGGGGAGTTATGGCTACACCTTC.

The chain uses TRBV19 and TRBJ2-7; 13 bases align to TRBD2. The ends lost 1 base at V and 6 bases at J; junction bases unmatched: 3. Germline V gene lookup returns CDR1 LNHDA and CDR2 SQIVND (reference sequence). The length of the CDR3 is 15 residues. In DNA, the CDR3 is TGTGCCAGTAGTATAGGTCGGACTAGCGGGAGCGAGCAGTACTTC. Protein product: CASSIGRTSGSEQYF.

This clone has only one observation. CDR3 region: CASSEMGLAGGPNNEQFF. The DNA of the CDR3 is TGTGCCAGCAGTGAAATGGGACTAGCAGGGGGCCCAAACAATGAGCAGTTCTTC. V and J are TRBV6-1 and TRBJ2-1, with a weak D call TRBD2 (9 bases). The germline V and J ends were trimmed by 2 bases and 5 bases, with 22 bases remaining between them. CDR1 and CDR2 (germline): MNHNS, SASEGT. There are 18 residues in the CDR3.

The chain employs TRBV18 and TRBJ2-1, with 8 bases identical to TRBD1. Germline lookup yields CDR1 KGHSH and CDR2 LQKENI. This CDR3 is 15 amino acids long. Losses at the gene ends were 3 bases for V and 5 bases for J; bases not matched to a gene: 6. CDR3 amino acids: CASSPSTGGHNEQFF. In DNA, the CDR3 is TGTGCCAGCTCACCTAGTACAGGGGGACACAATGAGCAGTTCTTC.

V gene TRBV27 combines with J gene TRBJ2-7; 14 bases are shared with TRBD2. This CDR3 contains 15 residues. CDR1 is MNHEY, CDR2 SMNVEV, per germline (reference sequence). The J segment lost 3 bases and the V segment lost 2 bases, leaving 0 bases of the junction unmatched. CDR3 sequence (DNA): TGTGCCAGCAGTTTAGGGACTAGCGGGAGCTACGAGCAGTACTTC. Its translation is CASSLGTSGSYEQYF.

The V and J genes are TRBV7-3 and TRBJ2-2; D remains ambiguous. CDR3 length equals 14 residues. The V end lost 2 bases, the J end lost 3 bases, and 7 bases lay between the germline ends. Germline CDR1 is SGHTA and CDR2 is FQGTGA. The CDR3 DNA reads as TGTGCCAGCAGCTTAGATGGGCACACCGGGGAGCTGTTTTTT. Its protein product is CASSLDGHTGELFF.

The chain carries TRBV14 and TRBJ1-4; 7 bases are a match to TRBD1. The CDR3 length is 17 residues. CDR1 and CDR2 from the germline V gene are SGHDN and FVKESK. With 2 bases clipped from V and 6 bases from J, the junction kept 12 bases outside the gene matches. CDR3 coding DNA: TGTGCCAGCAGCCAAACCAGGGGGTGGGTTGCTGATGAAAAACTGTTTTTT. This codes for CASSQTRGWVADEKLFF.

The sample holds one count of this clone. The V gene is TRBV5-1, the J gene TRBJ1-5; D is possibly TRBD1 (6 bases). The germline V gene has CDR1 SGHRS and CDR2 YFSETQ. The CDR3 is 13 residues long. Trimming removed 5 bases at V and 4 bases at J, with 10 bases between. The CDR3: CASRTGLNQPQHF. The CDR3 nucleotides are TGCGCCAGCAGAACAGGGTTAAATCAGCCCCAGCATTTT.

The chain combines TRBV28 with TRBJ1-1, with D possibly matching TRBD1 (6 bases). Germline loops: CDR1 MDHEN, CDR2 SYDVKM. Trimming left V 7 bases short and J 8 bases short, with 14 bases between. The CDR3 extends over 12 amino acids. The CDR3 is CASNSRGPEAFF. The DNA for the CDR3 is TGTGCCAGCAATTCCAGGGGCCCAGAAGCTTTCTTT.

This chain joins TRBV7-3 and TRBJ2-1; possible D gene TRBD1, 5 bases. Germline CDR1 is SGHTA and CDR2 is FQGTGA. The CDR3 covers 19 residues. Trimming stripped 0 bases from V and 4 bases from J, with 22 bases between. In nucleotides, the CDR3 is TGTGCCAGCAGCTTAACAGGTCGTTTGGGGCTATCCCCATACAATGAGCAGTTCTTC. It is translated as CASSLTGRLGLSPYNEQFF.

The chain uses TRBV29-1 and TRBJ2-7; TRBD2 aligns across 12 bases. This CDR3 has 12 amino acids. Germline V lookup: CDR1 SQVTM, CDR2 ANQGSEA. V lost 7 bases and J lost 9; bases outside the gene matches: 7. In DNA form, the CDR3 reads TGCAGCGCGCTAGCGGGAGGGCATGGGCAGTACTTC. Translated, it gives CSALAGGHGQYF.

The chain links TRBV7-2 to TRBJ2-5, with D unclear. Gene TRBJ2-7 matches the end of the DNA better, so the J call may be wrong. This CDR3 contains 11 residues. CDR1 and CDR2 (germline): SGHTA, FQGNSA. For the CDR3, the DNA is TGTGCCAGCAGCTTACGGTACGAGCAGTACTTC. Protein product: CASSLRYEQYF.

CDR3 sequence (DNA): TGTGCCAGCAGAGAGGACAGGGGGCGTGGGAACACTGAAGCTTTCTTT. This sequence encodes CASREDRGRGNTEAFF. The J gene is TRBJ1-1, the V gene TRBV7-8; 11 bases agree with TRBD1. The ends lost 6 bases at V and 1 base at J; junction bases unmatched: 7. The CDR3 spans 16 residues. Looked up from germline, CDR1 is SGHVS and CDR2 is FQNEAQ. Full variable domain (outside the CDR3, taken from reference TRBV7-8 and TRBJ1-1): GAGVSQSPRYKVAKRGQDVALRCDPISGHVSLFWYQQALGQGPEFLTYFQNEAQLDKSGLPSDRFFAERPEGSVSTLKIQRTQQEDSAVYLCASREDRGRGNTEAFFGQGTRLTVV.

V and J are TRBV2 and TRBJ2-5; tentative D call: TRBD1 (5 bases). Germline V gene data show CDR1 as SNHLY and CDR2 as FYNNEI. Deletions cut 8 bases from V and 5 bases from J, with 18 bases between. CDR3 length: 14 residues. CDR3 DNA: TGTGCCAGCTCCAAAAGCAGGGTTGGGGAGACCCAGTACTTC. The encoded protein is CASSKSRVGETQYF.

This clone came up a few times. The CDR3 region has the DNA TGTGCCAGCAGCGGAATACTAGCTTGGAAAAGAAATGAGCAGTTCTTC. It translates to CASSGILAWKRNEQFF. V is TRBV9 and J is TRBJ2-1, with a weak D call TRBD2 (6 bases). The germline gives CDR1 SGDLS, CDR2 YYNGEE. The CDR3 length is 16 residues. Trimming removed 3 bases at V and 7 bases at J, with 20 bases between.

The chain uses TRBV7-8 and TRBJ1-1, with 7 bases fitting TRBD1. The CDR3 extends over 15 amino acids. J gave up 1 base and V 3 bases, and 5 bases lay outside the gene matches. Germline CDR1 SGHVS, CDR2 FQNEAQ. The CDR3 here is CASSLRQGTNTEAFF. The CDR3, as DNA: TGTGCCAGCAGCTTGCGACAGGGAACGAACACTGAAGCTTTCTTT.

The V gene is TRBV7-2, the J gene TRBJ1-5; D uncertain. Germline loops: CDR1 SGHTA, CDR2 FQGNSA. V was shortened by 2 bases and J by 0 bases, with 5 bases between the two germline ends. The CDR3 loop spans 14 amino acids. The DNA of the CDR3 is TGTGCCAGCAGCTTACCAGATAGCAATCAGCCCCAGCATTTT. Translated, it gives CASSLPDSNQPQHF.